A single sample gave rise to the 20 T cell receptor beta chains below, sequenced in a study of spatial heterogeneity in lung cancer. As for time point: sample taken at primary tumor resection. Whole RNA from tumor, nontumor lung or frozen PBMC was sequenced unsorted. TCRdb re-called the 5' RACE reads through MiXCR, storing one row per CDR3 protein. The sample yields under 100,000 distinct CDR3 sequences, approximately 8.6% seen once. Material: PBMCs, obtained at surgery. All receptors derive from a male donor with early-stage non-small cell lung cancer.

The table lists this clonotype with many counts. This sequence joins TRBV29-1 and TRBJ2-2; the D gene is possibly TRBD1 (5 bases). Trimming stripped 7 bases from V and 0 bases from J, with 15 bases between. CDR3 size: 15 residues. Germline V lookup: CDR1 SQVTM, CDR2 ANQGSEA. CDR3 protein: CSGRKTVSNTGELFF. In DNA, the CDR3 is TGCAGCGGCCGAAAGACAGTCTCGAACACCGGGGAGCTGTTTTTT.

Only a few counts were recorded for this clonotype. CDR3 region: CASKLRFGGYTF. CDR3 coding DNA: TGTGCCAGCAAGTTACGGTTTGGGGGCTACACCTTC. The rearrangement joins TRBV6-5 to TRBJ1-2; D not certain. Trimming left V 7 bases short and J 8 bases short, with 14 bases between. The CDR3 spans 12 residues. Germline values: CDR1 MNHEY, CDR2 SVGAGI.

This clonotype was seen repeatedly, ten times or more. The CDR3 DNA is TGTGCCAGCTGCCTCACCACCAAAGAGACCCAGTACTTC. Encoded protein: CASCLTTKETQYF. The chain uses TRBV28 and TRBJ2-5; D is unclear. Germline V gene data show CDR1 as MDHEN and CDR2 as SYDVKM. The V end was cut by 8 bases, the J end by 3 bases, with 13 bases between. The CDR3 sequence is 13 residues long.

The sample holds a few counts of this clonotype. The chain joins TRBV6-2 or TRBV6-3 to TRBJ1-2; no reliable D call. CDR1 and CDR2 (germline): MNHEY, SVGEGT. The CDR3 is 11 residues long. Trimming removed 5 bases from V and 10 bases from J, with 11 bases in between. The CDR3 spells CASSRVSDYTF. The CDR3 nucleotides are TGTGCCAGCAGTCGAGTCAGCGACTACACCTTC.

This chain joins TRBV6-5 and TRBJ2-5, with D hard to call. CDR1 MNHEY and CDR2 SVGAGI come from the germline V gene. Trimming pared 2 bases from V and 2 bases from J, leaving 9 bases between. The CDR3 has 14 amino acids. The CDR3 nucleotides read TGTGCCAGCAGTTACGTGGGATCGCAAGAGACCCAGTACTTC. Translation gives CASSYVGSQETQYF.

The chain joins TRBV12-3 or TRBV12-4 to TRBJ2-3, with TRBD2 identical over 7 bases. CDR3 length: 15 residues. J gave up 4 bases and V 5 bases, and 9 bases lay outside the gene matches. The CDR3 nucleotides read TGTGCCAGCAGTCAAACCGGGACTAAGGCAGATACGCAGTATTTT. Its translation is CASSQTGTKADTQYF.

CDR3 protein: CASSPSLGGEDEQYF. DNA for the CDR3: TGTGCCAGCTCACCAAGTTTAGGGGGCGAGGACGAGCAGTACTTC. The chain joins TRBV18 to TRBJ2-7; 7 nucleotides align to TRBD1. CDR1 KGHSH and CDR2 LQKENI come from the germline V gene. The CDR3 consists of 15 residues. Trimming at V came to 2 bases and at J to 5 bases, leaving 9 bases not matched to a gene. Using reference TRBV18 and TRBJ2-7 for the parts outside the CDR3, the full variable domain is NAGVMQNPRHLVRRRGQEARLRCSPMKGHSHVYWYRQLPEEGLKFMVYLQKENIIDESGMPKERFSAEFPKEGPSILRIQQVVRGDSAAYFCASSPSLGGEDEQYFGPGTRLTVT.

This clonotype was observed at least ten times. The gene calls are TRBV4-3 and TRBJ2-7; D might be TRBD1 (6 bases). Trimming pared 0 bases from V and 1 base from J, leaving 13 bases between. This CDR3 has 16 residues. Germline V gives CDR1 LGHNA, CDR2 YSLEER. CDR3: CASSQDLTGNSYEQYF. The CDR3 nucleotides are TGCGCCAGCAGCCAAGATTTGACAGGCAATTCCTACGAGCAGTACTTC.

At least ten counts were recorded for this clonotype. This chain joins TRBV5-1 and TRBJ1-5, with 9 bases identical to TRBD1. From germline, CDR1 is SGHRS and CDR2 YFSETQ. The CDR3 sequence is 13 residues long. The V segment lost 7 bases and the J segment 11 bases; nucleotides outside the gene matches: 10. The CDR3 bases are TGCGCCAGCGGGGACAGGGCCATCATAGCCCAGCATTTT. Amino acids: CASGDRAIIAQHF.

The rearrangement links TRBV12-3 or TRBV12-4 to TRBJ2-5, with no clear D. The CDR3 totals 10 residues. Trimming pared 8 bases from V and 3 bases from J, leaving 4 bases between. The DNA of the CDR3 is TGTGCCAGCGCCAAAGAGACCCAGTACTTC. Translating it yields CASAKETQYF.

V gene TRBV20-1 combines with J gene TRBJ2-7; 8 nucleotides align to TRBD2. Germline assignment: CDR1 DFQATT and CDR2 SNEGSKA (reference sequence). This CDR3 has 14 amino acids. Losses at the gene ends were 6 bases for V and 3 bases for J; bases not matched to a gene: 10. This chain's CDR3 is CSAYSGSPDYEQYF. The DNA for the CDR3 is TGCAGTGCGTACAGCGGGAGTCCAGACTACGAGCAGTACTTC.

CDR3 DNA sequence: TGTGCCAGCAGCCCGGGGACTAGGTCCTACGAGCAGTACTTC. Its translation is CASSPGTRSYEQYF. The chain couples TRBV7-3 to TRBJ2-7; TRBD2 matches at 8 bases. V lost 5 bases to trimming and J lost 1 base; unmatched junction nucleotides: 4. The CDR3 is 14 residues long. The germline V gene encodes CDR1 SGHTA and CDR2 FQGTGA.

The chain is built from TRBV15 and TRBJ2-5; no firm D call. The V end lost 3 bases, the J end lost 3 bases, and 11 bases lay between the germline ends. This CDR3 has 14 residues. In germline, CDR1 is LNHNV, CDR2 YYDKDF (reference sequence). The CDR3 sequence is CATSRRDGEETQYF. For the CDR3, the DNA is TGTGCCACCAGCAGGAGAGATGGCGAAGAGACCCAGTACTTC.

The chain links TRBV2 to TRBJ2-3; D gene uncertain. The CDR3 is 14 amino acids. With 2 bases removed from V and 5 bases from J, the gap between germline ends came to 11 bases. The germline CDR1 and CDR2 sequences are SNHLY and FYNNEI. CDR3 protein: CASSERRSEDTQYF. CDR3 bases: TGTGCCAGCAGTGAACGCCGGTCCGAAGATACGCAGTATTTT.

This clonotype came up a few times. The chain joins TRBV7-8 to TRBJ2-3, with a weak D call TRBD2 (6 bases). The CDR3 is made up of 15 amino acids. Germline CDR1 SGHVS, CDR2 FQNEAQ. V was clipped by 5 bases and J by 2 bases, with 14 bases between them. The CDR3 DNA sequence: TGTGCCAGCAGCCCGTACGCGGGGTTCACAGATACGCAGTATTTT. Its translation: CASSPYAGFTDTQYF.

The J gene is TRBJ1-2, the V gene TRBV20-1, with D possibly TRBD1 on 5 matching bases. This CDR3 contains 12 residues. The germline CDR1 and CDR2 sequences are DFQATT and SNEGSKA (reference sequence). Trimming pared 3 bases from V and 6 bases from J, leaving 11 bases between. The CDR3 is CSASRVVNGYTF. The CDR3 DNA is TGCAGTGCTAGCAGGGTGGTGAATGGCTACACCTTC.

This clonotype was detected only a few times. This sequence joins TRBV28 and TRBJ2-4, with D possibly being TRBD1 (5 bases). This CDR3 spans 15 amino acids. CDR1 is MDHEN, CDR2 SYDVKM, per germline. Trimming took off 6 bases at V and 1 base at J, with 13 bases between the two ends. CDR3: CASSPIKGAKNIQYF. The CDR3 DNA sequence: TGTGCCAGCAGCCCCATCAAGGGGGCCAAAAACATTCAGTACTTC. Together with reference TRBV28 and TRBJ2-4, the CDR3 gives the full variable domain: DVKVTQSSRYLVKRTGEKVFLECVQDMDHENMFWYRQDPGLGLRLIYFSYDVKMKEKGDIPEGYSVSREKKERFSLILESASTNQTSMYLCASSPIKGAKNIQYFGAGTRLSVL.

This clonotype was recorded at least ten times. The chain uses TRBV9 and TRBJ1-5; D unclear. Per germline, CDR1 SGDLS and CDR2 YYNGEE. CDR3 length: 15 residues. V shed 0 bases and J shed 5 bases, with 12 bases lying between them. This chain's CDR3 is CASSVVGLPHQPQHF. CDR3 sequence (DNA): TGTGCCAGCAGCGTAGTTGGACTGCCGCATCAGCCCCAGCATTTT.

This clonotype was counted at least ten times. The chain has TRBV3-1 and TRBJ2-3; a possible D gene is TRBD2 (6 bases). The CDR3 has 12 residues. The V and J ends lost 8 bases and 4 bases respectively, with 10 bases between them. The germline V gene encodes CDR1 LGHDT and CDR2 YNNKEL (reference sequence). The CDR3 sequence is CASGEVADTQYF. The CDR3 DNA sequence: TGTGCCAGCGGGGAGGTTGCAGATACGCAGTATTTT.

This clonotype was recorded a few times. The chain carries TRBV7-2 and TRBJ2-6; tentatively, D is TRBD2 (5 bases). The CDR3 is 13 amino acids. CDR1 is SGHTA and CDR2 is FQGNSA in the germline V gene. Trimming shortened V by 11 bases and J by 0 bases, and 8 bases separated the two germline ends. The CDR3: CACGYSGANVLTF. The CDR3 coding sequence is TGTGCCTGCGGGTACTCTGGGGCCAACGTCCTGACTTTC.